The 20 T cell receptor beta chains below were found in one sample sequenced in a study of shared clonotypes between healthy human individuals. The repertoire was sequenced with immunoSEQ multiplex PCR; TCRdb's copy has only in-frame clones and lacks some. The data contain 500,000 or so clones, roughly 95% of them singletons. The sample consisted of naive CD4+ T cells sorted from blood. Subset meaning: CD45RA+ positively selected. Every receptor here comes from a woman aged 25-40 years in good health.

The chain is built from TRBV6-1 and TRBJ2-7, with a possible D match to TRBD2 (5 bases). The germline V and J ends were trimmed by 5 bases and 2 bases, with 10 bases remaining between them. The length of the CDR3 is 13 residues. Germline CDR1 MNHNS, CDR2 SASEGT. CDR3 nucleotides: TGTGCCAGCAGTCCGGACTTTACCTACGAGCAGTACTTC. Its translation is CASSPDFTYEQYF.

The chain couples TRBV2 to TRBJ2-1; TRBD2 matches 11 bases. Germline assignment: CDR1 SNHLY and CDR2 FYNNEI. Losses at the gene ends were 6 bases for V and 9 bases for J; bases not matched to a gene: 10. The CDR3 contains 15 residues. The CDR3 spells CASSFTSGRAGEQFF. CDR3 in DNA: TGTGCCAGCAGCTTCACTAGCGGGAGAGCTGGTGAGCAGTTCTTC.

The chain recombines TRBV5-6 with TRBJ1-2; a weak D match, TRBD1 (5 bases). Germline V CDR1 and CDR2: SGHDT, YYEEEE. The CDR3 covers 13 residues. Trimming stripped 2 bases from V and 5 bases from J, with 10 bases between. CDR3 in DNA: TGTGCCAGCAGCTTTGGGGGATTTTATGGCTACACCTTC. Translated: CASSFGGFYGYTF. Together with reference TRBV5-6 and TRBJ1-2, the CDR3 gives the full variable domain: DAGVTQSPTHLIKTRGQQVTLRCSPKSGHDTVSWYQQALGQGPQFIFQYYEEEERQRGNFPDRFSGHQFPNYSSELNVNALLLGDSALYLCASSFGGFYGYTFGSGTRLTVV.

The V gene is TRBV28, the J gene TRBJ2-3; 7 bases map to TRBD1. V lost 4 bases to trimming and J lost 5 bases; unmatched junction nucleotides: 3. This CDR3 is 13 amino acids long. Germline assignment: CDR1 MDHEN and CDR2 SYDVKM. This CDR3 is CASSYDRVDTQYF. In DNA form, the CDR3 reads TGTGCCAGCAGTTACGACAGGGTAGATACGCAGTATTTT.

This sequence joins TRBV27 and TRBJ2-1, with D possibly matching TRBD1 (6 bases). The CDR3 covers 16 residues. V was pared by 3 bases and J by 1 base, with 13 bases between. The germline gives CDR1 MNHEY, CDR2 SMNVEV (reference sequence). CDR3 DNA: TGTGCCAGCAGTTTTGCTGGACAGCGATCCTACAATGAGCAGTTCTTC. This translates into CASSFAGQRSYNEQFF.

The CDR3 DNA follows: TGTGCCAGCAGCTCAAATGGACTAGTGGGTTTCAATGAGCAGTTCTTC. Translation gives CASSSNGLVGFNEQFF. V gene TRBV7-3 combines with J gene TRBJ2-1; 7 nucleotides line up with TRBD2. The CDR3 covers 16 residues. Germline V lookup: CDR1 SGHTA, CDR2 FQGTGA. V was pared by 4 bases and J by 6 bases, with 12 bases of the junction left unmatched.

As to this clone: Other DNA sequences in the sample encode the same CDR3. The V call is TRBV11-2, the J call TRBJ2-7; D gene uncertain. The CDR3 is 11 residues long. V shed 4 bases and J shed 3 bases, with 4 bases lying between them. The germline gives CDR1 SGHAT, CDR2 FQNNGV. The CDR3 region is CASSSVYEQYF. The CDR3 DNA sequence: TGTGCCAGCAGCTCCGTCTACGAGCAGTACTTC.

V and J are TRBV28 and TRBJ1-2, with D possibly being TRBD1 (5 bases). The germline V gene encodes CDR1 MDHEN and CDR2 SYDVKM. The germline V and J ends were trimmed by 2 bases and 2 bases, with 12 bases remaining between them. This CDR3 contains 15 residues. The CDR3 DNA follows: TGTGCCAGCAGTTTAGGGGCAGCGCCAAACTATGGCTACACCTTC. Its translation: CASSLGAAPNYGYTF.

This chain links TRBV14 with TRBJ2-5; TRBD1 is a possible D gene (6 bases). CDR3 length: 13 amino acids. Germline lookup yields CDR1 SGHDN and CDR2 FVKESK. The germline V and J ends were trimmed by 4 bases and 7 bases, with 13 bases remaining between them. As DNA, the CDR3 is TGTGCCAGCAGCCCGGACAGCCTGAGGACCCAGTACTTC. Its translation is CASSPDSLRTQYF.

The rearrangement joins TRBV14 to TRBJ1-1; D not resolved. Trimming stripped 3 bases from V and 1 base from J, with 15 bases between. Germline CDR1 is SGHDN and CDR2 is FVKESK. The CDR3 is 16 residues long. CDR3 nucleotides: TGTGCCAGCAGCCAGGTAGATTTTACTTCGAACACTGAAGCTTTCTTT. Its translation is CASSQVDFTSNTEAFF.

The chain employs TRBV4-2 and TRBJ2-1; D gene ambiguous. The CDR3 runs to 12 residues. Germline assignment: CDR1 LGHNA and CDR2 YNFKEQ. Deletions cut 4 bases from V and 8 bases from J, with 9 bases between. The CDR3 coding sequence is TGTGCCAGCAGCCGCCCCGGTGATGAGCAGTTCTTC. Protein product: CASSRPGDEQFF.

This sequence joins TRBV28 and TRBJ2-2, with TRBD1 identical over 12 bases. V lost 3 bases, J lost 6 bases, and 5 bases stayed unmatched. CDR3 length equals 16 residues. Looked up from germline, CDR1 is MDHEN and CDR2 is SYDVKM. The CDR3 nucleotides read TGTGCCAGCAGTTTCTGGGACAGGGGGCCTTCCGGGGAGCTGTTTTTT. Translating it yields CASSFWDRGPSGELFF.

The chain has TRBV19 and TRBJ2-3; either TRBD1 or TRBD2 may fit D (6 bases each). Germline V gene lookup returns CDR1 LNHDA and CDR2 SQIVND (reference sequence). Trimming removed 6 bases at V and 4 bases at J, with 11 bases between. This CDR3 has 13 amino acids. CDR3 in DNA: TGTGCCAGTAGCAATAGGGGGGCAGATACGCAGTATTTT. It specifies CASSNRGADTQYF.

In DNA, the CDR3 is TGTGCCAGCAGTGAATTGTCTAGCGGCGGGTTAGAGACCCAGTACTTC. Its protein product is CASSELSSGGLETQYF. This chain connects TRBV2 to TRBJ2-5; the match to TRBD2 covers 7 bases. The CDR3 totals 16 residues. J lost 4 bases, V lost 2 bases, and 10 bases had no gene match. Per germline, CDR1 SNHLY and CDR2 FYNNEI.

The J gene is TRBJ2-1, the V gene TRBV11-3, with unresolved D. This CDR3 contains 13 residues. V gave up 0 bases and J gave up 6 bases, with 6 bases separating them. CDR1 and CDR2 from the germline V gene are SGHNT and YENEEA. CDR3 DNA sequence: TGTGCCAGCAGCTTAGAGACGGGCAATGAGCAGTTCTTC. As protein: CASSLETGNEQFF.

Notes on this clone: Other nucleotide sequences from this sample produce the same CDR3. This chain joins TRBV28 and TRBJ1-1; D remains ambiguous. The CDR3 totals 12 residues. Germline CDR1 MDHEN, CDR2 SYDVKM. The ends were cut back, 2 bases at V and 3 bases at J, with 4 bases in the middle. The CDR3 DNA reads as TGTGCCAGCAGTTTACGGTACACTGAAGCTTTCTTT. It yields the protein CASSLRYTEAFF.

The chain links TRBV11-2 to TRBJ2-1, with TRBD2 matching 9 bases. J gave up 8 bases and V 6 bases, and 14 bases lay outside the gene matches. CDR1 and CDR2 from the germline V gene are SGHAT and FQNNGV. CDR3 length equals 16 residues. CDR3 in DNA: TGTGCCAGCAGAGCGGGAGGAGGGAGGGCCGTAGATGAGCAGTTCTTC. Amino acid sequence: CASRAGGGRAVDEQFF.

The CDR3 here is CASSPGTSNSYEQYF. As DNA, the CDR3 is TGTGCCAGCAGCCCGGGGACCAGCAACTCCTACGAGCAGTACTTC. The rearrangement joins TRBV5-4 to TRBJ2-7; tentatively, D is TRBD1 or TRBD2 (5 bases each). The V end was cut by 4 bases, the J end by 0 bases, with 14 bases between. CDR3 size: 15 residues. Germline values: CDR1 SGHNT, CDR2 YYREEE (reference sequence).

The V gene is TRBV9, the J gene TRBJ1-1; D is unclear. The ends were cut back, 2 bases at V and 2 bases at J, with 7 bases in the middle. The germline CDR1 and CDR2 sequences are SGDLS and YYNGEE. CDR3 length: 13 amino acids. CDR3 sequence (DNA): TGTGCCAGCAGCGTGACGGTTAACACTGAAGCTTTCTTT. Amino acids: CASSVTVNTEAFF.

The chain carries TRBV18 and TRBJ2-1; 12 bases fit TRBD2. The CDR3 covers 16 residues. Germline CDR1 is KGHSH and CDR2 is LQKENI. Trimming cost V 2 bases and J 6 bases; bases outside gene matches: 5. The CDR3 bases are TGTGCCAGCTCACCAATTTTGACTAGCGGGAGCAATGAGCAGTTCTTC. Translating gives CASSPILTSGSNEQFF.